The clone carrying this T cell receptor (beta chain) was observed a few times. Its antigen is as yet unknown. The sample belongs to a study of T cells after yellow fever vaccination. In the study overall: Preparation used SMART-Seq v4 Ultra Low Input for the low-cell-number fractions. Notes on the study in general: Clonotypes shared by both compartments, CD4 and CD8, made up a small share.

V lost 5 bases and J lost 0, with 8 bases in between. In germline, CDR1 is MNHEY, CDR2 SVGAGI. The CDR3 is 15 amino acids. A single record per CDR3 protein comes from TCRdb applying MiXCR to the 5' RACE reads. The table records hundreds of thousands of distinct CDR3 sequences, roughly 3.5% of them present only once. The sample consisted of PBMCs, taken on the day of the yellow fever booster vaccination. This receptor was identified in a man between 18 and 35 years old who received the YFV17D yellow fever vaccine. The rearrangement uses TRBV6-5 and TRBJ2-6; D unresolved. In DNA form, the CDR3 reads TGTGCCAGCAGTCGGATTTTCTCTGGGGCCAACGTCCTGACTTTC. It encodes CASSRIFSGANVLTF.